This T cell receptor (beta chain) originates from a study of identifying expanded T cells in peripheral blood (dated by TCRdb to between 2019 and 2020). Some background on the complete study: Four technical replicates, made by sequencing separate aliquots from the same pool of genomic DNA, were compared pairwise. Paper-wide results and their limitations: It was expected by the authors that biological variance in healthy repertoires might increase further over much longer intervals, such as months to years. The beta-binomial model significantly reduced the number of clones called differentially abundant and the false-positive rate across all healthy-donor time intervals. Across all healthy donors, variance in clone template counts between roughly two-week samples was found to increase significantly with total template count. The binomial model flagged approximately 1.1 differentially abundant clones between technical replicates but approximately 15 over roughly 2 weeks and roughly 19 over around 4 weeks.

No immune events such as infections were documented for the healthy donors during the collection period. Healthy-donor blood repertoires served as a training cohort to calibrate time-dependent variance in a beta-binomial model of T-cell clone differential abundance. The training cohort included 10 or so healthy donors, of whom 3 were female and 7 were male. An age range of about 29 to 70 years, with an average of about 39 years, was recorded for the donors. Whole blood from each healthy donor was obtained from a commercial supplier and was collected at three time points two to three weeks apart. Genomic DNA was extracted from unsorted whole blood for immunosequencing. Trimming takes 1 base from V and 1 base from J, and the germline ends sit 16 bases apart. Including cysteine and phenylalanine, the CDR3 has 17 amino acids. This entry keeps only the CDR3 DNA: 51 bases, framed from base 1. Looking up the germline V gene (reference sequence) yields CDR1 LNHNV and CDR2 YYDKDF.

As for this clone: This clone's antigen is unknown. Base qualities are not at hand, and no much larger clone is one base apart.

The immunoSEQ Assay, which uses bias-controlled multiplex PCR amplification of genomic DNA, was used to profile TCRbeta CDR3 regions. On the study's bioinformatics: To quantify the absolute abundance of each unique TCRbeta CDR3 region, the sequences were collapsed and filtered. Differential abundance was tested with two models: a binomial (Fisher-equivalent) model and a beta-binomial model that adds time-dependent variance fitted from healthy donors. Any clone with fewer than 5 combined templates was excluded, and a clone was called differentially abundant if its Benjamini-Hochberg FDR was below 0.01. Using the form v = (b*log(k)+a)^2, the beta-binomial variance was modeled as a function of the total template count across the two samples. Imported from immuneACCESS, the table was reduced by TCRdb to in-frame sequences with V and J called. These copies leave out some clones; in studies compared against another copy, an unresolved V gene accounts for under half, and the cause of the remainder is not known. From that table come the V and J calls and clone size; the DNA was used to work out D and trimming. This sample is represented by 70,000 to 95,000 clones; about 90% of them were singletons. Clones ranked in the top ten supply roughly 7% of the sample.

The origin of this receptor is a person between 18 and 75 years old in good health. The chain was built from TRBV15 and TRBJ1-1; there is no confident call for the D gene. The sample was blood. The CDR3 is CATSRAAGASGNTEAFF. The DNA sequence reads TGTGCCACCAGCAGAGCTGCGGGCGCGAGTGGGAACACTGAAGCTTTCTTT.